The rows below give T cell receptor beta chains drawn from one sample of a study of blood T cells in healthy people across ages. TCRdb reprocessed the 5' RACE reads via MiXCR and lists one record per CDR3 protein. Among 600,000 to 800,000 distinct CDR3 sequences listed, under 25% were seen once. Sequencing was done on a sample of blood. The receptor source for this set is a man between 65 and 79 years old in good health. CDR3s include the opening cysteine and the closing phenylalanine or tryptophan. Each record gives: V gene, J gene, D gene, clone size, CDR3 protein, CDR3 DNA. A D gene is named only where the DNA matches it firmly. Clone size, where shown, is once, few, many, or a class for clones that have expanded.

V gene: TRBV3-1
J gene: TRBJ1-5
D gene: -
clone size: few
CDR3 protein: CASSQDLGQPQHF
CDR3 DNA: TGTGCCAGCAGCCAAGATTTAGGCCAGCCCCAGCATTTT

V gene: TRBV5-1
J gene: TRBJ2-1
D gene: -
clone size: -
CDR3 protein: CASSLRQGFRNEQFF
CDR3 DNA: TGCGCCAGCAGCTTGCGGCAGGGTTTTCGCAATGAGCAGTTCTTC

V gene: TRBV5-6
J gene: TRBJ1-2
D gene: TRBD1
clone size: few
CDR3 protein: CASRPGTGGLNYGYTF
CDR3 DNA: TGTGCCAGCAGACCGGGGACAGGGGGTCTCAACTATGGCTACACCTTC

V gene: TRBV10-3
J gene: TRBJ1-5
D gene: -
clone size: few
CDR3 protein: CAIRDDSNQPQHF
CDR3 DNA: TGTGCCATCAGAGACGATAGCAATCAGCCCCAGCATTTT

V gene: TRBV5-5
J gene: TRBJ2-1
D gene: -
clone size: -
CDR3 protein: CASSTQDYNEQFF
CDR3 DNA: TGTGCCAGCAGCACACAGGATTACAATGAGCAGTTCTTC

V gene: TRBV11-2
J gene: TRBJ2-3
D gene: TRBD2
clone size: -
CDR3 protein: CASSLVGRDTDTQYF
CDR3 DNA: TGTGCCAGCAGCTTAGTAGGGAGGGACACAGATACGCAGTATTTT

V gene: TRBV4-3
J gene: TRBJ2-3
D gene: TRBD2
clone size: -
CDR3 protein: CASSQGAGDATDTQYF
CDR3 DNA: TGCGCCAGCAGCCAAGGAGCGGGAGACGCCACAGATACGCAGTATTTT

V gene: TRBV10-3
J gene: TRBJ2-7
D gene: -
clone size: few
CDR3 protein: CATRRDREQYF
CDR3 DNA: TGTGCCACACGCCGGGACCGGGAGCAGTACTTC

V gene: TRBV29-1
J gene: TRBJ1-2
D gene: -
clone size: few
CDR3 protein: CSVEPGEDRYTF
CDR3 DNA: TGCAGCGTTGAACCAGGGGAGGATCGCTACACCTTC

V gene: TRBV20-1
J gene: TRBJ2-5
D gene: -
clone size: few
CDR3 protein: CSARNVEETQYF
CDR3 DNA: TGCAGTGCTAGGAACGTGGAAGAGACCCAGTACTTC

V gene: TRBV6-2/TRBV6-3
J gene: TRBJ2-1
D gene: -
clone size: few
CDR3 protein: CASSPPSRSSYNEQFF
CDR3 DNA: TGTGCCAGCAGCCCACCCTCAAGGAGCTCCTACAATGAGCAGTTCTTC

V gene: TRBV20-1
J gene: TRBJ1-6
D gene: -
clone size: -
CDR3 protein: CSASEGYNSPLHF
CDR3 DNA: TGCAGTGCTAGCGAAGGGTATAATTCACCCCTCCACTTT